The 28 T cell receptor beta chains below all came from one sample that was sequenced in a study of T cells in Graves' hyperthyroidism and ophthalmopathy (dated by TCRdb to between 2017 and 2020). Library preparation used multiplex PCR. Instrument on record: Illumina HiSeq 2000. Amplification of TCR beta CDR3 regions was carried out from RNA transcripts. For the first round of RT-PCR on the TCR CDR3, the HTBI primer set was used together with the Qiagen OneStep RT-PCR kit. TCRdb trimmed public reads at Q25 via fastp, called clones via MiXCR and kept in-frame beta chains. Rows matching on CDR3 protein sequence are summarized as one entry with the most common DNA and genes. The sample table holds approximately 400,000 distinct CDR3 sequences, of which about a sixth were seen once. The ten largest make up around an eighth of the sample. Sequencing used blood. Receptors originate from a woman younger than 35 with Graves' hyperthyroidism.

The V gene is TRBV29-1, the J gene TRBJ2-3; D unresolved. Germline CDR1 is SQVTM and CDR2 is ANQGSEA. CDR3 length: 12 residues. Trimming shortened V by 5 bases and J by 1 base, and 7 bases separated the two germline ends. This chain's CDR3 is CSVRDGTDTQYF. CDR3 nucleotides: TGCAGCGTTCGTGACGGCACAGATACGCAGTATTTT.

This clonotype has a handful of counts. The chain carries TRBV29-1 and TRBJ2-1; 13 positions match TRBD2. V lost 8 bases and J lost 6; bases outside the gene matches: 10. The CDR3 covers 15 residues. The germline gives CDR1 SQVTM, CDR2 ANQGSEA. CDR3 coding DNA: TGCAGCCATACTAGCGGGAGGGCCATACGCAATGAGCAGTTCTTC. Amino acids: CSHTSGRAIRNEQFF.

This clonotype has a handful of counts. V is TRBV14 and J is TRBJ2-1; 10 bases agree with TRBD2. V shed 4 bases, J shed 6 bases, and the junction held 9 bases outside the gene matches. The CDR3 is made up of 16 amino acids. The germline V gene has CDR1 SGHDN and CDR2 FVKESK. CDR3 DNA sequence: TGTGCCAGCAGCCCGAGAACGGGACTAGCGTCCAATGAGCAGTTCTTC. This sequence encodes CASSPRTGLASNEQFF.

In this sample, this clonotype turned up many times. The chain combines TRBV12-3 or TRBV12-4 with TRBJ2-7; 13 bases align to TRBD2. This CDR3 comprises 18 residues. Trimming removed 5 bases from V and 0 bases from J; junction bases left unmatched: 10. CDR3 loop: CASSPRTSGGLSSYEQYF. For the CDR3, the DNA is TGTGCCAGCAGTCCAAGGACTAGCGGGGGCCTCAGCTCCTACGAGCAGTACTTC.

The sample holds many counts of this clonotype. The rearrangement uses TRBV28 and TRBJ1-4; D might be TRBD1 (6 bases). V lost 5 bases and J 7 bases, leaving 20 bases between the germline ends. The CDR3 is 16 residues long. Germline CDR1 and CDR2: MDHEN and SYDVKM. The CDR3 is CASSLQQTGHSEKLFF. The CDR3 DNA reads TGTGCCAGCAGTCTCCAACAGACAGGCCATTCTGAAAAACTGTTTTTT.

This clonotype came up a few times. The V gene is TRBV6-5, the J gene TRBJ2-1; 10 bases map to TRBD1. The junction had 4 bases not matched to a gene; V was cut back by 0 bases and J by 5 bases. Germline V gene data show CDR1 as MNHEY and CDR2 as SVGAGI. This CDR3 comprises 16 residues. The chain's CDR3 is CASSYSWDRGNNEQFF. CDR3 bases: TGTGCCAGCAGTTACTCCTGGGACAGGGGTAACAATGAGCAGTTCTTC.

This clonotype was seen repeatedly, ten times or more. The J gene is TRBJ2-5, the V gene TRBV13; 7 bases fit TRBD2. CDR1 and CDR2 from the germline V gene are PRHDT and FYEKMQ (reference sequence). The length of the CDR3 is 15 residues. The V gene end was trimmed by 5 bases and the J gene end by 1 base; junction bases not matched to a gene: 7. CDR3 nucleotides: TGTGCCAGCAGCCTCACCCCTAGCGGCCAAGAGACCCAGTACTTC. It codes for CASSLTPSGQETQYF.

In its sample, this clonotype was seen many times. The chain carries TRBV11-2 and TRBJ2-7; 8 bases are a match to TRBD2. The CDR3 contains 14 residues. Germline CDR1 reads SGHAT; CDR2 reads FQNNGV. With V trimmed by 3 bases and J by 6 bases, 7 bases remained unmatched. CDR3 sequence reads: CASSFTGGRGEQYF. As DNA, the CDR3 is TGTGCCAGCAGCTTTACGGGAGGGCGCGGCGAGCAGTACTTC.

The chain employs TRBV28 and TRBJ1-6; D is unresolved. V dropped 7 bases and J dropped 5 bases, with 18 bases sitting between them. The CDR3 contains 16 residues. Germline loops: CDR1 MDHEN, CDR2 SYDVKM. The CDR3 here is CASTTGGEGNNSPLHF. CDR3 nucleotide sequence: TGTGCCAGCACCACTGGCGGGGAGGGCAATAATTCACCCCTCCACTTT.

This clonotype came up many times. The rearrangement uses TRBV20-1 and TRBJ2-7; D uncertain. CDR1 and CDR2 (germline): DFQATT, SNEGSKA (reference sequence). CDR3 length: 11 residues. V was shortened by 3 bases and J by 2 bases, with 5 bases between the two germline ends. For the CDR3, the DNA is TGCAGTGCTAGCTCACCCTACGAGCAGTACTTC. Translating gives CSASSPYEQYF.

This clonotype was recorded many times. This chain links TRBV2 with TRBJ2-7; TRBD1 agrees at 8 bases. V dropped 7 bases and J dropped 0; count of bases not matched to a gene: 8. Germline lookup yields CDR1 SNHLY and CDR2 FYNNEI. This CDR3 comprises 15 residues. As DNA, the CDR3 is TGTGCCAGCAACACTGGGACAGGATACTCCTACGAGCAGTACTTC. It is translated as CASNTGTGYSYEQYF.

There are many counts of this clonotype. The chain carries TRBV28 and TRBJ2-7, with 7 nucleotides matching TRBD2. The CDR3 has 14 residues. J lost 4 bases, V lost 5 bases, and 8 bases had no gene match. Germline loops: CDR1 MDHEN, CDR2 SYDVKM. DNA for the CDR3: TGTGCCAGCAGTGGCTCCCGGGGGGTTTACGAGCAGTACTTC. Translated, it gives CASSGSRGVYEQYF. Complete variable domain (other parts from reference TRBV28 and TRBJ2-7): DVKVTQSSRYLVKRTGEKVFLECVQDMDHENMFWYRQDPGLGLRLIYFSYDVKMKEKGDIPEGYSVSREKKERFSLILESASTNQTSMYLCASSGSRGVYEQYFGPGTRLTVT.

The genes are TRBV4-1 and TRBJ1-1; D is undetermined. The CDR3 sequence is 16 residues long. The germline CDR1 and CDR2 sequences are MGHRA and YSYEKL. V was cut by 0 bases and J by 5 bases, with 16 bases left in between. For the CDR3, the DNA is TGCGCCAGCAGCCAAGATTTTCGCTACCCAAGGACTGAAGCTTTCTTT. Amino acids: CASSQDFRYPRTEAFF.

This clonotype was counted many times. The chain uses TRBV29-1 and TRBJ1-1, with D possibly matching TRBD1 (5 bases). Deletions cut 7 bases from V and 5 bases from J, with 8 bases between. The CDR3 totals 10 residues. Looked up from germline, CDR1 is SQVTM and CDR2 is ANQGSEA. The CDR3 spells CSGQRTEAFF. For the CDR3, the DNA is TGCAGCGGACAGAGGACTGAAGCTTTCTTT.

This clonotype was seen repeatedly, ten times or more. The V gene is TRBV28, the J gene TRBJ1-1; D is ambiguous. Germline values: CDR1 MDHEN, CDR2 SYDVKM. V gave up 6 bases and J gave up 5 bases, with 10 bases separating them. The CDR3 contains 12 residues. The CDR3 DNA reads TGTGCCAGCAGCCTCCGACAAACTGAAGCTTTCTTT. This encodes CASSLRQTEAFF.

The rearrangement links TRBV4-1 to TRBJ1-2, with 9 bases that match TRBD1. This CDR3 contains 16 residues. V shed 0 bases, J shed 4 bases, and the junction held 6 bases outside the gene matches. Germline CDR1 is MGHRA and CDR2 is YSYEKL. The CDR3 protein is CASSQDRTGVAYGYTF. For the CDR3, the DNA is TGCGCCAGCAGCCAAGACCGGACAGGGGTTGCCTATGGCTACACCTTC.

Written as DNA, the CDR3 is TGTGCCAGCCTTAAGGGAGAAGTTTCTGGGGCCAACGTCCTGACTTTC. Amino acid sequence: CASLKGEVSGANVLTF. The chain carries TRBV6-2 or TRBV6-3 and TRBJ2-6; perhaps TRBD2 as D (5 bases). Trimming removed 8 bases from V and 1 base from J, with 15 bases in between. Germline V gene sequence: CDR1 MNHEY, CDR2 SVGEGT. The CDR3 covers 16 residues.

This chain joins TRBV5-1 and TRBJ1-2; D is uncertain. Trimming cost V 1 base and J 4 bases, with 14 bases left between them. Germline-derived CDR1 and CDR2 are SGHRS and YFSETQ. The CDR3 consists of 15 residues. The CDR3, as DNA: TGCGCCAGCAGCTTGAATGCAGGTCACGGCTATGGCTACACCTTC. As protein: CASSLNAGHGYGYTF.

This clonotype was seen at least ten times. The chain links TRBV6-6 to TRBJ1-6; D not resolved. The CDR3 contains 18 residues. Trimming stripped 0 bases from V and 0 bases from J, with 12 bases between. The germline V gene encodes CDR1 MNHNY and CDR2 SVGAGI (reference sequence). The CDR3 protein is CASSYSVSGSSYNSPLHF. CDR3 nucleotides: TGTGCCAGCAGTTACTCGGTCAGTGGAAGCTCCTATAATTCACCCCTCCACTTT.

This clonotype was counted a few times. The chain is built from TRBV7-8 and TRBJ1-2; D may be TRBD1 (5 bases). The length of the CDR3 is 15 residues. V lost 1 base, J lost 7 bases, and 16 bases lay in between. Germline V CDR1 and CDR2: SGHVS, FQNEAQ. The CDR3 DNA sequence: TGTGCCAGCAGCTTAGTCGCAGGGTCGATAAGTGGCTACACCTTC. Protein product: CASSLVAGSISGYTF. Full variable domain (remainder filled in from reference TRBV7-8 and TRBJ1-2): GAGVSQSPRYKVAKRGQDVALRCDPISGHVSLFWYQQALGQGPEFLTYFQNEAQLDKSGLPSDRFFAERPEGSVSTLKIQRTQQEDSAVYLCASSLVAGSISGYTFGSGTRLTVV.

The sample holds many counts of this clonotype. The chain couples TRBV12-3 or TRBV12-4 to TRBJ2-7; TRBD1 aligns across 8 bases. V trimming: 6 bases; J trimming: 7 bases; junction bases outside the gene matches: 17. This CDR3 comprises 16 residues. CDR3 protein: CASSPGTGHSSREQYF. CDR3 bases: TGTGCCAGCAGCCCCGGGACAGGACATTCTTCGAGGGAGCAGTACTTC.

Remarks on this clonotype: A junction boundary mismatches the germline segment, possibly from a read error. The chain uses TRBV29-1 and TRBJ2-7; D may be TRBD2 (6 bases). The CDR3 is made up of 17 amino acids. The V gene's germline CDR1 is SQVTM and CDR2 ANQGSEA. The CDR3 nucleotides are TGCAGCATTGAATCCCGGGGACTTTTTAGGGGTGCCTACGAGCAGTACTTC. It is translated as CSIESRGLFRGAYEQYF.

This clonotype was detected ten times or more. The chain links TRBV4-2 to TRBJ1-1, with TRBD1 as a possible D gene (6 bases). CDR3 length: 15 amino acids. Germline CDR1 is LGHNA and CDR2 is YNFKEQ. The ends were cut back, 3 bases at V and 1 base at J, with 12 bases in the middle. Here the CDR3 reads CASSQADRKNTEAFF. The CDR3 bases are TGTGCCAGCAGCCAGGCGGACAGAAAGAACACTGAAGCTTTCTTT.

The chain recombines TRBV4-1 with TRBJ1-3, with 7 bases aligning to TRBD1. CDR1 is MGHRA, CDR2 YSYEKL, per germline. The CDR3 is made up of 15 amino acids. The V segment lost 6 bases and the J segment 0 bases; nucleotides outside the gene matches: 5. Here the CDR3 reads CASREDRTSGNTIYF. CDR3 sequence (DNA): TGCGCCAGCAGAGAGGACAGGACCTCTGGAAACACCATATATTTT.

This clonotype was seen many times. This chain links TRBV28 with TRBJ2-1; no clear D gene. The CDR3 consists of 13 residues. The germline V gene encodes CDR1 MDHEN and CDR2 SYDVKM. Trimming left V 2 bases short and J 8 bases short, with 10 bases between. Here the CDR3 DNA reads TGTGCCAGCAGTTTACCTCCTGAGGATGAGCAGTTCTTC. This encodes CASSLPPEDEQFF.

With respect to this clonotype: This could be a read error, since a much larger clone is one nucleotide away. The chain uses TRBV5-1 and TRBJ2-1, with 11 nucleotides matching TRBD2. CDR1 and CDR2 from the germline V gene are SGHRS and YFSETQ. The CDR3 totals 15 residues. V shed 3 bases, J shed 3 bases, and the junction held 2 bases outside the gene matches. CDR3 coding DNA: TGCGCCAGCAGCTCGGGACTAGCGGACTACAATGAGCAGTTCTTC. Translated: CASSSGLADYNEQFF.

V is TRBV27 and J is TRBJ2-3; 9 bases map to TRBD2. Germline CDR1 is MNHEY and CDR2 is SMNVEV (reference sequence). The CDR3 is 13 residues long. Unmatched junction bases numbered 4, after V lost 10 bases and J lost 2 bases. The CDR3, as DNA: TGTGCCAATAGCGGGAGACTCACAGATACGCAGTATTTT. Its translation: CANSGRLTDTQYF.

This clonotype was picked up one time. V and J are TRBV7-3 and TRBJ2-7, with D perhaps given as TRBD1 or TRBD2 (5 bases each). CDR1 and CDR2 (germline): SGHTA, FQGTGA. This CDR3 is built from 16 residues. V gave up 2 bases and J gave up 2 bases, with 16 bases separating them. This CDR3 is CASSLGGLGDTYEQYF. The CDR3 DNA follows: TGTGCCAGCAGCTTAGGGGGTCTGGGGGATACCTACGAGCAGTACTTC.